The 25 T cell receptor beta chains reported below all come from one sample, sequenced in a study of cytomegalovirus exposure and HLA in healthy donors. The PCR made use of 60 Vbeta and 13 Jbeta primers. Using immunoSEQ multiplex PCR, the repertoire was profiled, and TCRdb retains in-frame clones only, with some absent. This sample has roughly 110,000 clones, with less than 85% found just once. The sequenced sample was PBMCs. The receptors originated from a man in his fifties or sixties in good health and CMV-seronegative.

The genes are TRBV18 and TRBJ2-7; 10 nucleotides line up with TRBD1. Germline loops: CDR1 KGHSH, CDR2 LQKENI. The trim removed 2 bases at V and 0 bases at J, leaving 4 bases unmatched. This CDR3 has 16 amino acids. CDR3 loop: CASSPTGTGASYEQYF. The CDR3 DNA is TGTGCCAGCTCACCAACCGGGACAGGGGCCTCCTACGAGCAGTACTTC.

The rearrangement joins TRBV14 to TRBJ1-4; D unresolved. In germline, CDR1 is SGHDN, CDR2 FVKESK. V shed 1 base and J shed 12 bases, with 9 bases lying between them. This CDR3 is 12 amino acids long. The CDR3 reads CASSQGPRELFF. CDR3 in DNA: TGTGCCAGCAGCCAAGGGCCTCGGGAACTGTTTTTT.

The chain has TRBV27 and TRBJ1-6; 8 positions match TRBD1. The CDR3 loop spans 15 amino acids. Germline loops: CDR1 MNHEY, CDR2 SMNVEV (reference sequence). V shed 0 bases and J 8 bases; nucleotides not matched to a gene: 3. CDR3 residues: CASSLSGTGYSPLHF. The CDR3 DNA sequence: TGTGCCAGCAGTTTATCCGGGACAGGCTATTCACCCCTCCACTTT.

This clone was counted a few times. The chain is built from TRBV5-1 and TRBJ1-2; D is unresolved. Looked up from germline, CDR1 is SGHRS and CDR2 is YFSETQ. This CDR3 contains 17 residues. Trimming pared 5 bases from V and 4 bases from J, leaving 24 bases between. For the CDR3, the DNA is TGCGCCAGCAGGGCTCTGATGTACCGGCAAGAGGGCTATGGCTACACCTTC. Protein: CASRALMYRQEGYGYTF.

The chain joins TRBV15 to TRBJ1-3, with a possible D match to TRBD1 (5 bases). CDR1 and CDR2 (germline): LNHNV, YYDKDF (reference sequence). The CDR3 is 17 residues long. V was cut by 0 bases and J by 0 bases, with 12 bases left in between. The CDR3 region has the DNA TGTGCCACCAGCAGAGACCGGGGGGGGGACTCTGGAAACACCATATATTTT. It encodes CATSRDRGGDSGNTIYF.

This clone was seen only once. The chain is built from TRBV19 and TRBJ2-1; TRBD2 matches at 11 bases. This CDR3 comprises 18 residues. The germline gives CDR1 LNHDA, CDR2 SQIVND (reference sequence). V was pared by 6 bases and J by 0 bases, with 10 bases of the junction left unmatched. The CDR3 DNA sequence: TGTGCCAGTAGGCGACTAGCGGGGCAATCTAGCTCCTACAATGAGCAGTTCTTC. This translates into CASRRLAGQSSSYNEQFF. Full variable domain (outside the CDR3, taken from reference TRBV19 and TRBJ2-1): DGGITQSPKYLFRKEGQNVTLSCEQNLNHDAMYWYRQDPGQGLRLIYYSQIVNDFQKGDIAEGYSVSREKKESFPLTVTSAQKNPTAFYLCASRRLAGQSSSYNEQFFGPGTRLTVL.

CDR3 sequence reads: CASSFGTGETSEQFF. In DNA, the CDR3 is TGTGCCAGCAGCTTCGGGACAGGGGAGACGAGTGAGCAGTTCTTC. The chain has TRBV11-2 and TRBJ2-1, with 10 bases aligning to TRBD1. CDR1 is SGHAT, CDR2 FQNNGV, per germline. V lost 3 bases to trimming and J lost 9 bases; unmatched junction nucleotides: 8. This CDR3 comprises 15 residues.

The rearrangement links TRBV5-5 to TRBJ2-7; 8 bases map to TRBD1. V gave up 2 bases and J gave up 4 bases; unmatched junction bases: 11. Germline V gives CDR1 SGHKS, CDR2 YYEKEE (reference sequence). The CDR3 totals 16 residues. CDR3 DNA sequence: TGTGCCAGCAGCTTAAGGACAGGGAATACCAGATACGAGCAGTACTTC. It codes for CASSLRTGNTRYEQYF.

CDR3 in amino acids: CASTPGPERDTEAFF. DNA of the CDR3: TGTGCCAGCACCCCGGGCCCCGAGAGGGACACTGAAGCTTTCTTT. The rearrangement links TRBV6-1 to TRBJ1-1; D remains unclear. The CDR3 runs to 15 residues. Trimming shortened V by 7 bases and J by 3 bases, and 18 bases separated the two germline ends. Germline CDR1 and CDR2: MNHNS and SASEGT.

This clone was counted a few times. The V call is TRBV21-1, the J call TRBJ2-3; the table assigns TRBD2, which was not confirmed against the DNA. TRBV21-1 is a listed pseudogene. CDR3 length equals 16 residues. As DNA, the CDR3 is TGTGCCAGCCCTTCACCACACGGGGGATATTCAGATACGCAGTATTTT. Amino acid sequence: CASPSPHGGYSDTQYF.

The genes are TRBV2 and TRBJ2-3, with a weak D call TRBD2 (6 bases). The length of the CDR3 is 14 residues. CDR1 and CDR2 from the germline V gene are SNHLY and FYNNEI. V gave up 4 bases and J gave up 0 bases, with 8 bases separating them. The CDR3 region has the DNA TGTGCCAGCAGTGGACTAGTGAGCACAGATACGCAGTATTTT. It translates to CASSGLVSTDTQYF.

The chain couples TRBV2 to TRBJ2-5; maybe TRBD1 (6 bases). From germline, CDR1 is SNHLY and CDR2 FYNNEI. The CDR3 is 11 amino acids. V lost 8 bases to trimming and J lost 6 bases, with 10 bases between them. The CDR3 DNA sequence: TGTGCCAGCCTCAGGGGCAAGACCCAGTACTTC. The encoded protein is CASLRGKTQYF.

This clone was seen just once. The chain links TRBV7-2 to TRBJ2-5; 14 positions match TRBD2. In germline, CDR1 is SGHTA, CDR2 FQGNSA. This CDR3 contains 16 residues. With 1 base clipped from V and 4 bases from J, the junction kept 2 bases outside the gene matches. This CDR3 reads CASSLVGTSGGETQYF. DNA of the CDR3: TGTGCCAGCAGCTTAGTCGGGACTAGCGGGGGAGAGACCCAGTACTTC.

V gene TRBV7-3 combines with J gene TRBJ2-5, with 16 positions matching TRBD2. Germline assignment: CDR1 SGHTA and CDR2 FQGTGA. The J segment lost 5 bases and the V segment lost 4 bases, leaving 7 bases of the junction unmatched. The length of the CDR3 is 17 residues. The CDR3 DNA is TGTGCCAGCAGCTCGGGACTAGCGGGGGGGGTGTCGGAGACCCAGTACTTC. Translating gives CASSSGLAGGVSETQYF.

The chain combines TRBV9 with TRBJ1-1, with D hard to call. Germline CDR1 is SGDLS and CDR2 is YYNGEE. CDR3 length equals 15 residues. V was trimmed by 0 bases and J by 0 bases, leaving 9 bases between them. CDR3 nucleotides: TGTGCCAGCAGCGTAGCTGGGGAGCTGAACACTGAAGCTTTCTTT. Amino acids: CASSVAGELNTEAFF. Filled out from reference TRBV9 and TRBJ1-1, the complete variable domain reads DSGVTQTPKHLITATGQRVTLRCSPRSGDLSVYWYQQSLDQGLQFLIQYYNGEERAKGNILERFSAQQFPDLHSELNLSSLELGDSALYFCASSVAGELNTEAFFGQGTRLTVV.

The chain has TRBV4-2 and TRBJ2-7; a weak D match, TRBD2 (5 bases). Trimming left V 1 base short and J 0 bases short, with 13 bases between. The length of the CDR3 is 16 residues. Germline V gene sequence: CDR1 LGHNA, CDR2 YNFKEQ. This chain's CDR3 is CASSQGGGLNSYEQYF. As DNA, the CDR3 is TGTGCCAGCAGCCAAGGTGGCGGGCTGAACTCCTACGAGCAGTACTTC.

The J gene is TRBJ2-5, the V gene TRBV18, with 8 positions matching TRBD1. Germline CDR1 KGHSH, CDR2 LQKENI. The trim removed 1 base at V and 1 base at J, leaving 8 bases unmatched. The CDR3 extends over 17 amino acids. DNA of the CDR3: TGTGCCAGCTCACCACGCCGGGACAGGCCCTCCCAAGAGACCCAGTACTTC. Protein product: CASSPRRDRPSQETQYF.

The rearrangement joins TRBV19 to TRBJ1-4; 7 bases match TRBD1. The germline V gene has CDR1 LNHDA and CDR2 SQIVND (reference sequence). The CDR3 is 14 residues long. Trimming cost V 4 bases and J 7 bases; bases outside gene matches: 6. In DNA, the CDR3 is TGTGCCAGTAGTACTACAGGGGCTGGTGAAAAACTGTTTTTT. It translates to CASSTTGAGEKLFF.

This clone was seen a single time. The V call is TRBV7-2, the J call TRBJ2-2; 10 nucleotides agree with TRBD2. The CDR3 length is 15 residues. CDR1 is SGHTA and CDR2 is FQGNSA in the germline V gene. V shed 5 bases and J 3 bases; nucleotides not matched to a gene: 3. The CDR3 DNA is TGTGCCAGCAGCCAAGCGGGGGGGTACACCGGGGAGCTGTTTTTT. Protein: CASSQAGGYTGELFF.

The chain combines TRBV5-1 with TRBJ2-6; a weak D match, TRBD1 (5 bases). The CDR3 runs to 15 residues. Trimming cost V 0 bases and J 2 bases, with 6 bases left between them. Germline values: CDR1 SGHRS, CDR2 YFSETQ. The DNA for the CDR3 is TGCGCCAGCAGCTTGGCCAGGGCTGGGGCCAACGTCCTGACTTTC. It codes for CASSLARAGANVLTF.

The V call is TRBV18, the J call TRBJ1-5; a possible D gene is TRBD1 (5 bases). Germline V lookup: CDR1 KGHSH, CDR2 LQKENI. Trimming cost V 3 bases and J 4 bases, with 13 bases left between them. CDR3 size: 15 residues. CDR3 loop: CASSPSAGQNQPQHF. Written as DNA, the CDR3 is TGTGCCAGCTCACCCTCGGCAGGGCAGAATCAGCCCCAGCATTTT.

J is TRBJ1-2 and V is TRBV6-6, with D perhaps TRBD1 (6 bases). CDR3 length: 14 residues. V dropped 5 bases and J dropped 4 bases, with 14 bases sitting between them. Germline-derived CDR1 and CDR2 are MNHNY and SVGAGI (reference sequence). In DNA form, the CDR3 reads TGTGCCAGCAGTGGGGGGGGCAGGGGCTATGGCTACACCTTC. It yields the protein CASSGGGRGYGYTF.

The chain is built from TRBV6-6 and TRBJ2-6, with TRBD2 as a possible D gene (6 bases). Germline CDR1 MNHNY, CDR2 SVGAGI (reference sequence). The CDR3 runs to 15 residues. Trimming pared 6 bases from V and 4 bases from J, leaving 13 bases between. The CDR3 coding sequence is TGTGCCAGCAGCCCCGGGGACTTCGGGGCCAACGTCCTGACTTTC. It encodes CASSPGDFGANVLTF.

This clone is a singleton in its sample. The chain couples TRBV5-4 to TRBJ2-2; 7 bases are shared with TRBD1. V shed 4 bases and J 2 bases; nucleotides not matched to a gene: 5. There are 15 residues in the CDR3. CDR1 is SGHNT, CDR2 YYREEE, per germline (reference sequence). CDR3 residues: CASSEGGGNTGELFF. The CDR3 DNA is TGTGCCAGCAGCGAAGGGGGCGGTAACACCGGGGAGCTGTTTTTT.

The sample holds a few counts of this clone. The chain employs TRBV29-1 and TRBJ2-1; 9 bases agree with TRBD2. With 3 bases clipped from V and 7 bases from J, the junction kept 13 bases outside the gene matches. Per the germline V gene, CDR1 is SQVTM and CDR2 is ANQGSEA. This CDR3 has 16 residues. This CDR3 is CSVDSPTSGLYNEQFF. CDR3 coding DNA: TGCAGCGTTGATAGTCCCACTAGCGGGTTATATAATGAGCAGTTCTTC.